The clone carrying this T cell receptor (beta chain) was observed a few times. The V gene end was trimmed by 0 bases and the J gene end by 0 bases; junction bases not matched to a gene: 3. The CDR3 has 17 amino acids. CDR1 is SGHRS, CDR2 YFSETQ, per germline. These data come from a study of T-cell memory formation after mild COVID-19. Study as a whole: TCR clusters were mostly confined to one donor each.

TCRdb independently ran MiXCR on the 5' RACE reads; one entry per CDR3 protein. The repertoire includes around 400,000 distinct CDR3 sequences, roughly a quarter of them detected once, and 7% to 9.5% sits in the top ten. The genes are TRBV5-1 and TRBJ2-1; 10 bases map to TRBD2. The sequence came from an adult woman who had mild COVID-19 (a few samples of this study predate the infection). Cell type and time point are not known. The sequencing input was PBMCs or a T cell subset sorted from them (not recorded which). The CDR3 reads CASSLGTSGFSYNEQFF. Here the CDR3 DNA reads TGCGCCAGCAGCTTGGGGACTAGCGGATTCTCCTACAATGAGCAGTTCTTC.